A single sample is the source of the 28 T cell receptor beta chains below, sequenced in a study of radiotherapy plus CTLA-4 blockade in lung cancer. Using immunoSEQ multiplex PCR, the repertoire was profiled, and TCRdb retains in-frame clones only, with some absent. The sample lists 55,000 to 85,000 clones; roughly 76% were seen once. This material consisted of peripheral blood, taken from a patient treated with radiotherapy plus ipilimumab. These TCRs come from a human donor with non-small cell lung cancer whose response to radiotherapy plus ipilimumab could not be evaluated. Some clones in this sample may be carry-over from other donors' samples.

This clone has more than one count but fewer than ten. V gene TRBV28 combines with J gene TRBJ1-4; D is unclear. From germline, CDR1 is MDHEN and CDR2 SYDVKM. Trimming shortened V by 6 bases and J by 7 bases, and 21 bases separated the two germline ends. This CDR3 region has 16 residues. CDR3 sequence reads: CASRPRHGIGSEKLFF. CDR3 nucleotides: TGTGCCAGCAGGCCTCGCCACGGGATCGGCAGTGAAAAACTGTTTTTT.

The chain uses TRBV2 and TRBJ2-3, with D unclear. CDR3 length equals 13 residues. The V gene lost 8 bases and the J gene lost 2 bases, with 11 bases spanning the gap. CDR1 is SNHLY, CDR2 FYNNEI, per germline. The CDR3 reads CASQVRYTDTQYF. CDR3 bases: TGTGCCAGCCAGGTCAGGTACACAGATACGCAGTATTTT.

This chain uses TRBV6-5 with TRBJ2-7; no clear D gene. This CDR3 is built from 13 residues. Trimming took off 6 bases at V and 2 bases at J, with 11 bases between the two ends. From germline, CDR1 is MNHEY and CDR2 SVGAGI. CDR3 sequence: CASSPLGAYEQYF. Here the CDR3 DNA reads TGTGCCAGCAGCCCCCTAGGAGCCTACGAGCAGTACTTC.

The gene calls are TRBV6-1 and TRBJ1-1; tentative D call: TRBD1 (6 bases). There are 15 residues in the CDR3. Germline V gene sequence: CDR1 MNHNS, CDR2 SASEGT. V lost 4 bases, J lost 2 bases, and 14 bases lay in between. The CDR3 loop is CASSVSGHDNTEAFF. CDR3 bases: TGTGCCAGCAGTGTCTCGGGACACGATAACACTGAAGCTTTCTTT.

This rearrangement joins TRBV19 to TRBJ1-2; D is ambiguous. With 1 base removed from V and 3 bases from J, the gap between germline ends came to 15 bases. The CDR3 runs to 16 residues. Germline assignment: CDR1 LNHDA and CDR2 SQIVND (reference sequence). CDR3 protein: CASSIGVRRSDYGYTF. CDR3 nucleotides: TGTGCCAGTAGTATAGGGGTGAGGCGATCTGACTATGGCTACACCTTC.

The chain carries TRBV18 and TRBJ1-5, with 11 bases identical to TRBD1. The J segment lost 5 bases and the V segment lost 0 bases, leaving 6 bases of the junction unmatched. The CDR3 is made up of 17 amino acids. In germline, CDR1 is KGHSH, CDR2 LQKENI. The CDR3 region is CASSPPGTGGIYQPQHF. The CDR3 DNA follows: TGTGCCAGCTCACCACCGGGGACAGGGGGAATCTATCAGCCCCAGCATTTT.

The J gene is TRBJ1-1, the V gene TRBV7-3; 8 bases map to TRBD1. The ends lost 0 bases at V and 4 bases at J; junction bases unmatched: 4. Germline V gene lookup returns CDR1 SGHTA and CDR2 FQGTGA. This CDR3 is 15 amino acids long. The CDR3 sequence is CASSLTPGGPTEAFF. CDR3 DNA: TGTGCCAGCAGCTTAACGCCAGGGGGCCCCACTGAAGCTTTCTTT.

This clone has only a few counts. The CDR3 sequence is CASSLLARVVFQPQHF. The CDR3 DNA is TGTGCCAGCAGCCTCCTTGCCAGGGTAGTCTTTCAGCCCCAGCATTTT. The chain employs TRBV28 and TRBJ1-5; perhaps TRBD1 as D (5 bases). The CDR3 has 16 residues. Per germline, CDR1 MDHEN and CDR2 SYDVKM. V lost 6 bases, J lost 6 bases, and 21 bases lay in between. Variable domain in full (rest from reference TRBV28 and TRBJ1-5): DVKVTQSSRYLVKRTGEKVFLECVQDMDHENMFWYRQDPGLGLRLIYFSYDVKMKEKGDIPEGYSVSREKKERFSLILESASTNQTSMYLCASSLLARVVFQPQHFGDGTRLSIL.

The chain recombines TRBV18 with TRBJ2-7; 11 bases line up with TRBD1. The CDR3 length is 15 residues. The germline V gene has CDR1 KGHSH and CDR2 LQKENI. Trimming at V came to 6 bases and at J to 7 bases, leaving 11 bases not matched to a gene. CDR3 residues: CASSSSRTGGGEQYF. CDR3 DNA: TGTGCCAGCTCGTCCTCCCGGACAGGGGGCGGAGAGCAGTACTTC. The whole variable domain, filled in from reference TRBV18 and TRBJ2-7, reads NAGVMQNPRHLVRRRGQEARLRCSPMKGHSHVYWYRQLPEEGLKFMVYLQKENIIDESGMPKERFSAEFPKEGPSILRIQQVVRGDSAAYFCASSSSRTGGGEQYFGPGTRLTVT.

The V gene is TRBV6-1, the J gene TRBJ1-2, with a tentative D call TRBD1 (5 bases). Trimming took off 1 base at V and 8 bases at J, with 17 bases between the two ends. CDR3 size: 15 residues. Per germline, CDR1 MNHNS and CDR2 SASEGT. CDR3: CASSEVSRAAIGYTF. In nucleotides, the CDR3 is TGTGCCAGCAGTGAAGTTAGCAGGGCCGCTATAGGCTACACCTTC.

There are a few counts of this clone. The chain has TRBV30 and TRBJ1-5; D call uncertain. CDR1 is GTSNPN and CDR2 is SVGIG in the germline V gene (reference sequence). Trimming cost V 5 bases and J 2 bases, with 4 bases left between them. CDR3 length: 11 amino acids. The CDR3 loop reads CAWHGNQPQHF. The CDR3 DNA is TGTGCCTGGCATGGCAATCAGCCCCAGCATTTT.

The chain uses TRBV5-1 and TRBJ2-2, with 9 positions matching TRBD1. The CDR3 is made up of 14 amino acids. CDR1 and CDR2 from the germline V gene are SGHRS and YFSETQ. The V and J ends lost 3 bases and 7 bases, in that order; junction bases with no gene match: 4. In DNA form, the CDR3 reads TGCGCCAGCAGCTCGGGACAGGGAGGCGGGGAGCTGTTTTTT. Translated: CASSSGQGGGELFF.

The V and J genes are TRBV15 and TRBJ1-2; D may be TRBD1 (5 bases). Germline V lookup: CDR1 LNHNV, CDR2 YYDKDF (reference sequence). The CDR3 length is 13 residues. With 0 bases removed from V and 8 bases from J, the gap between germline ends came to 10 bases. CDR3 amino acids: CATSRDETVGYTF. The DNA of the CDR3 is TGTGCCACCAGCAGAGATGAGACAGTGGGCTACACCTTC.

This clone was detected once. The chain recombines TRBV28 with TRBJ1-1; 7 nucleotides align to TRBD1. This CDR3 region has 14 residues. Germline V gene lookup returns CDR1 MDHEN and CDR2 SYDVKM. The ends lost 3 bases at V and 1 base at J; junction bases unmatched: 2. The CDR3 reads CASSLTGQNTEAFF. The DNA of the CDR3 is TGTGCCAGCAGTTTGACAGGGCAGAACACTGAAGCTTTCTTT.

This clone was counted between two and nine times. V is TRBV10-3 and J is TRBJ1-1; tentative D call: TRBD1 (6 bases). Germline loops: CDR1 ENHRY, CDR2 SYGVKD. V lost 11 bases, J lost 4 bases, and 11 bases lay in between. This CDR3 has 11 amino acids. This CDR3 is CAAQGGTEAFF. The CDR3 DNA follows: TGTGCCGCACAGGGTGGCACTGAAGCTTTCTTT.

This clone came up once. This chain's CDR3 is CSSGEGLGYGYTF. The CDR3 nucleotides are TGCAGCTCTGGGGAGGGGCTGGGCTATGGCTACACCTTC. The V and J genes are TRBV29-1 and TRBJ1-2; possible D gene TRBD1, 5 bases. With 8 bases removed from V and 4 bases from J, the gap between germline ends came to 17 bases. This CDR3 has 13 residues. Germline assignment: CDR1 SQVTM and CDR2 ANQGSEA.

This chain uses TRBV11-1 with TRBJ1-1, with 9 bases matching TRBD1. J gave up 4 bases and V 5 bases, and 5 bases lay outside the gene matches. Per germline, CDR1 SGHAT and CDR2 FQDESV (reference sequence). This CDR3 spans 14 amino acids. The CDR3 loop reads CASSPETGGTEAFF. DNA for the CDR3: TGTGCCAGCAGCCCCGAGACAGGGGGCACTGAAGCTTTCTTT.

This chain links TRBV7-2 with TRBJ2-7; perhaps TRBD2 as D (7 bases). From germline, CDR1 is SGHTA and CDR2 FQGNSA. V lost 5 bases, J lost 2 bases, and 16 bases lay in between. The CDR3 contains 15 residues. The CDR3 sequence is CASSPEGGGPYEQYF. CDR3 sequence (DNA): TGTGCCAGCAGCCCAGAAGGGGGGGGCCCCTACGAGCAGTACTTC.

This clone has more than one count but fewer than ten. V and J are TRBV28 and TRBJ1-5, with 8 bases fitting TRBD1. Per the germline V gene, CDR1 is MDHEN and CDR2 is SYDVKM. The CDR3 loop spans 16 amino acids. After removal of 5 bases from V and 3 bases from J, the junction contained 9 bases not matched to a gene. The CDR3 loop reads CASSPTQDRVNQPQHF. CDR3 sequence (DNA): TGTGCCAGCAGTCCGACCCAGGACAGGGTCAATCAGCCCCAGCATTTT.

This chain links TRBV9 with TRBJ2-7; 8 bases are a match to TRBD1. This CDR3 has 15 residues. After removal of 0 bases from V and 6 bases from J, the junction contained 8 bases not matched to a gene. Germline V gene lookup returns CDR1 SGDLS and CDR2 YYNGEE. CDR3 coding DNA: TGTGCCAGCAGCGTAGAATGGCAGGGGGCGGCCGAGCAGTACTTC. This codes for CASSVEWQGAAEQYF.

The chain employs TRBV10-3 and TRBJ1-1, with 7 bases that match TRBD1. The V and J ends lost 0 bases and 4 bases, in that order; junction bases with no gene match: 5. The germline V gene has CDR1 ENHRY and CDR2 SYGVKD. The CDR3 extends over 15 amino acids. This CDR3 is CAISESRQGGTEAFF. The CDR3 DNA is TGTGCCATCAGTGAGTCCCGACAGGGAGGCACTGAAGCTTTCTTT.

The rearrangement joins TRBV6-5 to TRBJ1-2; 8 nucleotides line up with TRBD1. CDR1 and CDR2 (germline): MNHEY, SVGAGI. J lost 4 bases, V lost 6 bases, and 4 bases had no gene match. This CDR3 region has 13 residues. CDR3: CASSPDRVYGYTF. CDR3 nucleotide sequence: TGTGCCAGCAGCCCGGACAGGGTCTATGGCTACACCTTC.

This clone was seen a few times. Its ends do not fully match the called genes, so a read error is possible. V is TRBV28 and J is TRBJ1-3, with D possibly being TRBD1 (6 bases). Germline V CDR1 and CDR2: MDHEN, SYDVKM. The CDR3 has 16 amino acids. CDR3 in DNA: TGTGCCAGCAGGTTATTGCAGACAGGTTACGGAAACACCATATATTTT. Its protein product is CASRLLQTGYGNTIYF.

This clone was detected only once. The genes are TRBV5-1 and TRBJ2-2, with TRBD2 matching 12 bases. Germline V CDR1 and CDR2: SGHRS, YFSETQ. The CDR3 sequence is 16 residues long. The ends lost 2 bases at V and 5 bases at J; junction bases unmatched: 4. The CDR3 sequence: CASSLLAGGRTGELFF. CDR3 coding DNA: TGCGCCAGCAGCTTACTAGCGGGGGGCAGGACCGGGGAGCTGTTTTTT.

This chain connects TRBV9 to TRBJ2-2; TRBD2 matches at 7 bases. J was trimmed by 4 bases and V by 5 bases; bases with no gene match: 8. This CDR3 has 15 residues. Per germline, CDR1 SGDLS and CDR2 YYNGEE. CDR3 region: CASRSPGLITGELFF. CDR3 nucleotide sequence: TGTGCCAGCAGATCTCCGGGACTAATCACCGGGGAGCTGTTTTTT.

This clone was seen a handful of times. CDR3 in amino acids: CASSLEAAQPQHF. DNA for the CDR3: TGTGCCAGCAGCTTGGAGGCTGCTCAGCCCCAGCATTTT. This rearrangement joins TRBV7-3 to TRBJ1-5; D gene ambiguous. Germline CDR1 and CDR2: SGHTA and FQGTGA. The CDR3 sequence is 13 residues long. The V end was cut by 3 bases, the J end by 6 bases, with 9 bases between.

This clone was seen a single time. The DNA for the CDR3 is TGTGCCAGCAGCTTATCGGGGTACGAGCAGTACTTC. It specifies CASSLSGYEQYF. The chain uses TRBV7-2 and TRBJ2-7; a weak D match, TRBD2 (5 bases). Germline lookup yields CDR1 SGHTA and CDR2 FQGNSA. V lost 2 bases, J lost 4 bases, and 6 bases lay in between. This CDR3 contains 12 residues.

The V gene is TRBV7-2, the J gene TRBJ1-1, with 7 bases matching TRBD1. This CDR3 is 15 amino acids long. Trimming cost V 3 bases and J 3 bases; bases outside gene matches: 7. Germline V gives CDR1 SGHTA, CDR2 FQGNSA. The CDR3 sequence: CASSFSGRGDTEAFF. The CDR3 DNA is TGTGCCAGCAGCTTTTCGGGCAGGGGGGACACTGAAGCTTTCTTT.